The entry below gives a single T cell receptor (beta chain) sequence along with its context. What antigen it recognizes has not been identified. Base qualities are not at hand, and no much larger clone is one base apart. The collaborating institutions used their own protocols to collect whole blood in K2EDTA tubes. For TCRbeta analysis, collaborators shipped samples in one of three forms: frozen whole blood, isolated PBMCs, or DNA extracted from either of those sample types. This entry belongs to a study of blood T cell repertoires in COVID-19 (dated by TCRdb to the early 2020s). With respect to the entire study: The collaborator samples originated in the United States, Italy and Spain and spanned the acute and convalescent phases of COVID-19. Subjects who had been exposed to COVID-19, were actively infected with it, or had recovered from it provided the deeply sampled blood TCRbeta repertoires that made up the dataset. The material from the prospective study consisted of cDNA or gDNA derived from T cells, B-cell-depleted T cells, or PBMCs. A de-identified subject ID, COVID-19 status, age in years and sex were almost always included in the sample metadata. The samples were drawn from the first 160 participants of the ongoing ImmuneRACE study and from some 1,300 subjects provided by 6 global collaborators. The repertoires were made available in a free public database intended to serve as a resource for research on the immune response to SARS-CoV-2. HLA class I and class II types, where available, came from metadata supplied by the sample provider rather than from assay-based typing.

TCRbeta CDR3 regions were amplified from genomic DNA using the immunoSEQ Assay, a bias-controlled multiplex PCR. In the original analysis: The number of nucleated cells in each sample was estimated from the amplification of reference gene primers within the assay. To quantify the absolute abundance of each unique TCRbeta CDR3 rearrangement, sequence reads were collapsed and filtered. For each sample, productive Simpson clonality was calculated by taking the square root of Simpson's diversity index across productive rearrangements. TCRdb took over this immuneACCESS table, retaining in-frame rearrangements with V and J assigned. Such tables are incomplete; in checked studies, under half of the missing clones stem from an unresolved V gene, and the remainder is unexplained. D and trimming come from the DNA, and the V and J calls and clone size come from that table. This sample lists tens of thousands of clones; about 86% were detected once. The ten biggest clones cover 1.9% of the sample.

General study outcomes and caveats: The quantity of clinical and demographic metadata differed by source and by participant and was supplied without curation.

The sequence came from an elderly woman with active or convalescent COVID-19. Sequencing was done on a sample of peripheral blood.

The DNA sequence is as follows: TGTGCCAGCAGTTTCCCTTGGGCCAACACTGAAGCTTTCTTT. Translated, it gives CASSFPWANTEAFF. In this chain, TRBV5-6 is recombined with TRBJ1-1, with the D gene uncertain. The CDR3 contains 14 residues, cysteine and phenylalanine counted. Only the CDR3 DNA is retained, 42 bases long and in frame from the first base. CDR1 and CDR2 are drawn from the germline V gene: SGHDT, YYEEEE. Trimming costs V 5 bases and J 2 bases, and their ends lie 13 bases apart.